The entry that follows covers one T cell receptor beta chain sequence. The target antigen is unknown. The data originate from a study of CXCR3-negative and CXCR3-positive naive CD8 T cells. Study at large: A total of roughly 140 million TRB reads was generated, with about 1.5 +/- 0.3 million per library.

Study outcomes and limitations: The TRBV-TRBJ usage of naive CXCR3-negative and CXCR3-positive cells was similar, but that of memory cells differed. Fresh PBMCs went into most assays, and CXCR3 expression partly declined after cryopreservation. More hydrophobic TRB CDR3s were found in CXCR3-positive naive cells than in CXCR3-negative naive cells.

The germline gives CDR1 SGHRS, CDR2 YFSETQ. The CDR3 has 14 amino acids. 5' RACE with UMI labels generated the TRB cDNA libraries. From its re-call of the 5' RACE reads, TCRdb lists each CDR3 protein once, without DNA. Here the sample table reports approximately 130,000 distinct CDR3 sequences. CD45RO-CCR7+CD27+CD95- characterized naive CD8+ T cells. V is TRBV5-1 and J is TRBJ2-1; TCRdb proposes TRBD1, but this gene call is untestable without DNA. The sample consisted of naive CXCR3+ CD8+ T cells from blood. This sample's subset: CD45RO-CCR7+CD27+CD95- naive CD8+ T cells expressing CXCR3 (TNR3+). The sequence was collected from a human donor in good health. Some clones in this sample may be carry-over from other donors' samples. The chain's CDR3 is CASSLGRGRNEQFF.